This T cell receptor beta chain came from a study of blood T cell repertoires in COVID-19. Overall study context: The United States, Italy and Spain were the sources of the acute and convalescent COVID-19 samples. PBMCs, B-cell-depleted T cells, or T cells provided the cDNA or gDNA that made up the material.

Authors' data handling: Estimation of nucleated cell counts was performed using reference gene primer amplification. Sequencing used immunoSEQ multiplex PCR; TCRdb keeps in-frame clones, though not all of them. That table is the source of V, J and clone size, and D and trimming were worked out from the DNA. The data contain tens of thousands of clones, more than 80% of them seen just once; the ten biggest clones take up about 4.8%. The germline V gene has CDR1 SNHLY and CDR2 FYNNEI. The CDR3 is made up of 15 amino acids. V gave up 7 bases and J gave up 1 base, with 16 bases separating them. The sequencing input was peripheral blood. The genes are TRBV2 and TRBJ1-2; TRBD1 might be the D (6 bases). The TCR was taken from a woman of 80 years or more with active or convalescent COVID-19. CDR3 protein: CASTRDTSLNYGYTF. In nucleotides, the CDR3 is TGTGCCAGCACCCGGGACACTTCCCTTAACTATGGCTACACCTTC.